One T cell receptor beta chain is described in this entry. The target antigen is unknown. Vbeta (60) and Jbeta (13) primers were used in the PCR. Some clones are missing from TCRdb's copy, which holds only in-frame ones; the method was immunoSEQ multiplex PCR. The data show 110,000 to 150,000 clones, with about 75% seen just once and 2.5% to 4% held by the top ten. This specimen belongs to a study of cytomegalovirus exposure and HLA in healthy donors. General observations from the study: Despite most TCR sequences being rare, some public TCRs occurred in many donors.

This clonotype was sampled from a middle-aged man in good health and CMV-seronegative. Sequenced material: PBMCs.

Written as DNA, the CDR3 is TGTGCCATCAGTGACCTAATTGAAGCTTTCTTT. As protein: CAISDLIEAFF. The chain uses TRBV10-3 and TRBJ1-1; D ambiguous. CDR3 length: 11 residues. In germline, CDR1 is ENHRY, CDR2 SYGVKD. The V gene lost 3 bases and the J gene lost 7 bases, with 6 bases spanning the gap.